The 15 T cell receptor beta chains listed next were all sequenced from one sample in a study of OX40 agonist ivuxolimab in advanced cancers. Method: immunoSEQ multiplex PCR; TCRdb's copy keeps in-frame clones and lacks some. The sample lists approximately 39,000 clones; around 89% were seen once. The sample was CD4+ or CD8+ T cells sorted from blood, taken in a trial of the OX40 agonist ivuxolimab. These receptors all stem from an adult with an advanced solid tumor such as melanoma, head and neck, liver or kidney cancer.

The rearrangement uses TRBV4-1 and TRBJ2-3, with D possibly being TRBD2 (6 bases). The germline V gene encodes CDR1 MGHRA and CDR2 YSYEKL. The CDR3 sequence is 15 residues long. Between the trimmed V and J ends, which lost 1 base and 3 bases, there was a span of 11 bases. In nucleotides, the CDR3 is TGCGCCAGCAGCCAAGGGGACTGGCAAACAGATACGCAGTATTTT. This encodes CASSQGDWQTDTQYF.

The chain is built from TRBV6-5 and TRBJ2-6, with D possibly being TRBD1 (6 bases). The ends were cut back, 9 bases at V and 2 bases at J, with 14 bases in the middle. The CDR3 has 15 residues. Germline V gene sequence: CDR1 MNHEY, CDR2 SVGAGI. Here the CDR3 DNA reads TGTGCCAGTCAAATCTCAGGGGCTGGGGCCAACGTCCTGACTTTC. This gives the protein CASQISGAGANVLTF.

The chain uses TRBV19 and TRBJ1-5; a weak D match, TRBD1 (5 bases). V gave up 6 bases and J gave up 7 bases, with 13 bases separating them. The germline CDR1 and CDR2 sequences are LNHDA and SQIVND (reference sequence). This CDR3 is built from 13 residues. CDR3 amino acids: CASRAGRNQPQHF. Here the CDR3 DNA reads TGTGCCAGTAGGGCAGGGCGAAACCAGCCCCAGCATTTT.

This chain links TRBV19 with TRBJ1-1; possibly TRBD1 for D (5 bases). V dropped 7 bases and J dropped 1 base, with 13 bases sitting between them. Germline CDR1 is LNHDA and CDR2 is SQIVND (reference sequence). This CDR3 comprises 14 residues. CDR3 in DNA: TGTGCCAGTAAAGGACAAGTACGGAACACTGAAGCTTTCTTT. It encodes CASKGQVRNTEAFF. The full variable domain, with the rest looked up from reference TRBV19 and TRBJ1-1, is DGGITQSPKYLFRKEGQNVTLSCEQNLNHDAMYWYRQDPGQGLRLIYYSQIVNDFQKGDIAEGYSVSREKKESFPLTVTSAQKNPTAFYLCASKGQVRNTEAFFGQGTRLTVV.

V gene TRBV7-9 combines with J gene TRBJ1-5; no definite D call. The CDR3 has 13 amino acids. Germline CDR1 is SEHNR and CDR2 is FQNEAQ (reference sequence). V was clipped by 3 bases and J by 0 bases, with 3 bases between them. CDR3: CASSFGSNQPQHF. The CDR3 nucleotides are TGTGCCAGCAGCTTTGGTAGCAATCAGCCCCAGCATTTT.

The CDR3 loop reads CASSQGRREAFF. As DNA, the CDR3 is TGCGCCAGCAGCCAGGGACGTCGAGAAGCTTTCTTT. This chain connects TRBV4-1 to TRBJ1-1; a possible D gene is TRBD1 (5 bases). Germline V gene sequence: CDR1 MGHRA, CDR2 YSYEKL. Trimming shortened V by 3 bases and J by 8 bases, and 10 bases separated the two germline ends. The CDR3 has 12 residues.

The chain is built from TRBV6-4 and TRBJ1-1; D is perhaps TRBD1 (6 bases). Germline lookup yields CDR1 MRHNA and CDR2 SNTAGT. The ends were cut back, 0 bases at V and 2 bases at J, with 10 bases in the middle. The CDR3 totals 15 residues. CDR3 bases: TGTGCCAGCAGTGACTCACGGACAGCAAACACTGAAGCTTTCTTT. Protein: CASSDSRTANTEAFF.

The rearrangement links TRBV19 to TRBJ1-2; D not certain. V lost 1 base and J lost 4, with 19 bases in between. The CDR3 spans 17 residues. Germline V gives CDR1 LNHDA, CDR2 SQIVND (reference sequence). The CDR3 loop is CASSIGLSARTIYGYTF. CDR3 DNA sequence: TGTGCCAGTAGTATAGGACTCTCTGCACGGACCATCTATGGCTACACCTTC.

V usage is TRBV10-2 and J usage is TRBJ1-2; 12 bases are a match to TRBD1. The V segment lost 8 bases and the J segment 7 bases; nucleotides outside the gene matches: 11. The CDR3 is made up of 15 amino acids. Germline loops: CDR1 WSHSY, CDR2 SAAADI. The CDR3 coding sequence is TGCGCCAGCTTCCAGAGGGGACAGGGGGCGCGTGGCTACACCTTC. Translation gives CASFQRGQGARGYTF.

A single count supports this clone. V gene TRBV10-2 combines with J gene TRBJ2-1, with D possibly TRBD2 on 6 matching bases. V was clipped by 6 bases and J by 0 bases, with 15 bases between them. Germline CDR1 and CDR2: WSHSY and SAAADI. The CDR3 sequence is 16 residues long. CDR3 bases: TGCGCCAGCAGCGACATTAGCGGTCCCTCCTACAATGAGCAGTTCTTC. Translating it yields CASSDISGPSYNEQFF.

This sequence joins TRBV7-8 and TRBJ1-5; D unclear. The germline V and J ends were trimmed by 0 bases and 4 bases, with 10 bases remaining between them. The CDR3 length is 15 residues. Germline values: CDR1 SGHVS, CDR2 FQNEAQ. The CDR3 DNA is TGTGCCAGCAGCTTAGCGCGAATCGGGAATCAGCCCCAGCATTTT. The encoded protein is CASSLARIGNQPQHF.

The CDR3, as DNA: TGTGCCAGCTCACCCACTCTAGGGCCGGTGGGTCCCAAAAACATTCAGTACTTC. It translates to CASSPTLGPVGPKNIQYF. The gene calls are TRBV18 and TRBJ2-4; D call uncertain. CDR3 length equals 18 residues. Trimming removed 3 bases from V and 2 bases from J, with 20 bases in between. Germline CDR1 KGHSH, CDR2 LQKENI.

The gene calls are TRBV11-2 and TRBJ2-7; D gene unclear. Germline V gene lookup returns CDR1 SGHAT and CDR2 FQNNGV. Trimming cost V 5 bases and J 1 base, with 6 bases left between them. CDR3 size: 12 residues. CDR3 loop: CASSLGSYEQYF. The CDR3 DNA is TGTGCCAGCAGCCTAGGGTCCTACGAGCAGTACTTC.

The V and J genes are TRBV6-5 and TRBJ1-5; D is possibly TRBD1 (5 bases). The V gene lost 2 bases and the J gene lost 1 base, with 9 bases spanning the gap. Germline V gene data show CDR1 as MNHEY and CDR2 as SVGAGI. The CDR3 has 15 residues. CDR3 coding DNA: TGTGCCAGCAGTTACAGTAGGGGAAGCAATCAGCCCCAGCATTTT. Translation: CASSYSRGSNQPQHF.

Only a few counts were recorded for this clone. The chain is built from TRBV5-3 and TRBJ1-5, with TRBD1 as a possible D gene (6 bases). TRBV5-3 is reported as an ORF; its role is uncertain. The CDR3 sequence is 16 residues long. Trimming cost V 0 bases and J 4 bases, with 14 bases left between them. This chain's CDR3 is CARSLANGQPNQPQHF. CDR3 sequence (DNA): TGTGCCAGAAGCTTGGCTAACGGACAGCCGAATCAGCCCCAGCATTTT.